This T cell receptor (beta chain) came from a study of T cells in Graves' hyperthyroidism and ophthalmopathy. There were TCR beta CDR3 regions amplified from RNA transcripts. The HTBI primer set served for first-round RT-PCR of the TCR CDR3. Via MiXCR, TCRdb re-called the multiplex PCR reads, giving one row per CDR3 protein. The table has over 700,000 distinct CDR3 sequences, roughly a third seen once. This clonotype was recorded many times. Diagnosis of hyperthyroidism was new in patients aged 18 to 65, and its duration was under 2 months. Thyroid ultrasound, orbital computed tomography, clinical symptoms, and serum thyroxine and TRAb underpinned diagnoses. This CDR3 is built from 16 residues. Trimming took off 8 bases at V and 0 bases at J, with 17 bases between the two ends. Germline CDR1 and CDR2: ENHRY and SYGVKD.

Sequenced input: blood. The V and J genes are TRBV10-3 and TRBJ1-3; D perhaps matches TRBD1 (6 bases). This clonotype was obtained from a woman aged 40-49 years with Graves' hyperthyroidism. This CDR3 is CAIRLVQGSSGNTIYF. The CDR3 DNA follows: TGTGCCATCCGCTTAGTACAGGGTAGCTCTGGAAACACCATATATTTT.